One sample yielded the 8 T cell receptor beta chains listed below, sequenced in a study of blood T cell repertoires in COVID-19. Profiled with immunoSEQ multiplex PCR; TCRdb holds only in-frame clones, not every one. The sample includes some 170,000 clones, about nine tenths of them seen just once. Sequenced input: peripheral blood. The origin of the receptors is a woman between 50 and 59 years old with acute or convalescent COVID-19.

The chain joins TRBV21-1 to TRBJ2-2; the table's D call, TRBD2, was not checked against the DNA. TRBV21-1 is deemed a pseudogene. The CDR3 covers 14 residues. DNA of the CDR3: TGTGCCACCCCCGGCGGGGAGAACACCGGGGAGCTGTTTTTT. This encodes CATPGGENTGELFF.

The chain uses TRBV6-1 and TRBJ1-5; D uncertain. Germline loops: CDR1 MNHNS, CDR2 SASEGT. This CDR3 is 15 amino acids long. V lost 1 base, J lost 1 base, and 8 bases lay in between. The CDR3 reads CASSEDRRSNQPQHF. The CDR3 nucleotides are TGTGCCAGCAGTGAAGATCGGAGGAGCAATCAGCCCCAGCATTTT.

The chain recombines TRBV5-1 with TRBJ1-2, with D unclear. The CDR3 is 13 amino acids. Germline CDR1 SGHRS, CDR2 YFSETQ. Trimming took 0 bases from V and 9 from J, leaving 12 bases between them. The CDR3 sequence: CASSLDSLSRYTF. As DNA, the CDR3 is TGCGCCAGCAGCTTGGACAGCCTTTCTCGCTACACCTTC.

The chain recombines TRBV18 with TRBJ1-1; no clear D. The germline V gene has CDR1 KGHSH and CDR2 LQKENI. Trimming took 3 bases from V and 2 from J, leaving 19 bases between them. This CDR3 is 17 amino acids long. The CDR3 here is CASSPSMDFISNTEAFF. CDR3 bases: TGTGCCAGCTCACCGTCAATGGACTTTATCTCAAACACTGAAGCTTTCTTT.

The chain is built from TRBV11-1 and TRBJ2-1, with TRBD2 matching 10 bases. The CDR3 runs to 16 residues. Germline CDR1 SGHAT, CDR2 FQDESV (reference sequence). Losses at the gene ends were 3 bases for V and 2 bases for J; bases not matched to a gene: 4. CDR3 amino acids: CASSFASGRTYNEQFF. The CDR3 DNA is TGTGCCAGCAGCTTCGCTAGCGGGAGAACCTACAATGAGCAGTTCTTC.

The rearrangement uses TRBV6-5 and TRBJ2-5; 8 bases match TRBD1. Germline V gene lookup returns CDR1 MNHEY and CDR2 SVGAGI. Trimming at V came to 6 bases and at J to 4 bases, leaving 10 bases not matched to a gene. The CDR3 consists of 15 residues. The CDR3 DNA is TGTGCCAGCAGGTCCCCAGGGGGCGCGGGAGAGACCCAGTACTTC. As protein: CASRSPGGAGETQYF.

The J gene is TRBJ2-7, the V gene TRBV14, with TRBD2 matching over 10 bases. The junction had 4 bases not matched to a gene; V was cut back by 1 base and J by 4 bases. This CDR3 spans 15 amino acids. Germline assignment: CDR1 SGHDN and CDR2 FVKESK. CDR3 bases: TGTGCCAGCAGCCAAGGACTAGCGGGTTTTTACGAGCAGTACTTC. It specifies CASSQGLAGFYEQYF.

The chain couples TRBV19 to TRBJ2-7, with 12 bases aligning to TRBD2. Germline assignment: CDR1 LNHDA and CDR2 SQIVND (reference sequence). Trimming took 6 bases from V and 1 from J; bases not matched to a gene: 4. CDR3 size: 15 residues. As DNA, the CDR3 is TGTGCCAGTAGACTAGCGGGAGGTTTTTCCTACGAGCAGTACTTC. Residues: CASRLAGGFSYEQYF. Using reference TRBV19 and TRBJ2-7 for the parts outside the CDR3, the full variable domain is DGGITQSPKYLFRKEGQNVTLSCEQNLNHDAMYWYRQDPGQGLRLIYYSQIVNDFQKGDIAEGYSVSREKKESFPLTVTSAQKNPTAFYLCASRLAGGFSYEQYFGPGTRLTVT.